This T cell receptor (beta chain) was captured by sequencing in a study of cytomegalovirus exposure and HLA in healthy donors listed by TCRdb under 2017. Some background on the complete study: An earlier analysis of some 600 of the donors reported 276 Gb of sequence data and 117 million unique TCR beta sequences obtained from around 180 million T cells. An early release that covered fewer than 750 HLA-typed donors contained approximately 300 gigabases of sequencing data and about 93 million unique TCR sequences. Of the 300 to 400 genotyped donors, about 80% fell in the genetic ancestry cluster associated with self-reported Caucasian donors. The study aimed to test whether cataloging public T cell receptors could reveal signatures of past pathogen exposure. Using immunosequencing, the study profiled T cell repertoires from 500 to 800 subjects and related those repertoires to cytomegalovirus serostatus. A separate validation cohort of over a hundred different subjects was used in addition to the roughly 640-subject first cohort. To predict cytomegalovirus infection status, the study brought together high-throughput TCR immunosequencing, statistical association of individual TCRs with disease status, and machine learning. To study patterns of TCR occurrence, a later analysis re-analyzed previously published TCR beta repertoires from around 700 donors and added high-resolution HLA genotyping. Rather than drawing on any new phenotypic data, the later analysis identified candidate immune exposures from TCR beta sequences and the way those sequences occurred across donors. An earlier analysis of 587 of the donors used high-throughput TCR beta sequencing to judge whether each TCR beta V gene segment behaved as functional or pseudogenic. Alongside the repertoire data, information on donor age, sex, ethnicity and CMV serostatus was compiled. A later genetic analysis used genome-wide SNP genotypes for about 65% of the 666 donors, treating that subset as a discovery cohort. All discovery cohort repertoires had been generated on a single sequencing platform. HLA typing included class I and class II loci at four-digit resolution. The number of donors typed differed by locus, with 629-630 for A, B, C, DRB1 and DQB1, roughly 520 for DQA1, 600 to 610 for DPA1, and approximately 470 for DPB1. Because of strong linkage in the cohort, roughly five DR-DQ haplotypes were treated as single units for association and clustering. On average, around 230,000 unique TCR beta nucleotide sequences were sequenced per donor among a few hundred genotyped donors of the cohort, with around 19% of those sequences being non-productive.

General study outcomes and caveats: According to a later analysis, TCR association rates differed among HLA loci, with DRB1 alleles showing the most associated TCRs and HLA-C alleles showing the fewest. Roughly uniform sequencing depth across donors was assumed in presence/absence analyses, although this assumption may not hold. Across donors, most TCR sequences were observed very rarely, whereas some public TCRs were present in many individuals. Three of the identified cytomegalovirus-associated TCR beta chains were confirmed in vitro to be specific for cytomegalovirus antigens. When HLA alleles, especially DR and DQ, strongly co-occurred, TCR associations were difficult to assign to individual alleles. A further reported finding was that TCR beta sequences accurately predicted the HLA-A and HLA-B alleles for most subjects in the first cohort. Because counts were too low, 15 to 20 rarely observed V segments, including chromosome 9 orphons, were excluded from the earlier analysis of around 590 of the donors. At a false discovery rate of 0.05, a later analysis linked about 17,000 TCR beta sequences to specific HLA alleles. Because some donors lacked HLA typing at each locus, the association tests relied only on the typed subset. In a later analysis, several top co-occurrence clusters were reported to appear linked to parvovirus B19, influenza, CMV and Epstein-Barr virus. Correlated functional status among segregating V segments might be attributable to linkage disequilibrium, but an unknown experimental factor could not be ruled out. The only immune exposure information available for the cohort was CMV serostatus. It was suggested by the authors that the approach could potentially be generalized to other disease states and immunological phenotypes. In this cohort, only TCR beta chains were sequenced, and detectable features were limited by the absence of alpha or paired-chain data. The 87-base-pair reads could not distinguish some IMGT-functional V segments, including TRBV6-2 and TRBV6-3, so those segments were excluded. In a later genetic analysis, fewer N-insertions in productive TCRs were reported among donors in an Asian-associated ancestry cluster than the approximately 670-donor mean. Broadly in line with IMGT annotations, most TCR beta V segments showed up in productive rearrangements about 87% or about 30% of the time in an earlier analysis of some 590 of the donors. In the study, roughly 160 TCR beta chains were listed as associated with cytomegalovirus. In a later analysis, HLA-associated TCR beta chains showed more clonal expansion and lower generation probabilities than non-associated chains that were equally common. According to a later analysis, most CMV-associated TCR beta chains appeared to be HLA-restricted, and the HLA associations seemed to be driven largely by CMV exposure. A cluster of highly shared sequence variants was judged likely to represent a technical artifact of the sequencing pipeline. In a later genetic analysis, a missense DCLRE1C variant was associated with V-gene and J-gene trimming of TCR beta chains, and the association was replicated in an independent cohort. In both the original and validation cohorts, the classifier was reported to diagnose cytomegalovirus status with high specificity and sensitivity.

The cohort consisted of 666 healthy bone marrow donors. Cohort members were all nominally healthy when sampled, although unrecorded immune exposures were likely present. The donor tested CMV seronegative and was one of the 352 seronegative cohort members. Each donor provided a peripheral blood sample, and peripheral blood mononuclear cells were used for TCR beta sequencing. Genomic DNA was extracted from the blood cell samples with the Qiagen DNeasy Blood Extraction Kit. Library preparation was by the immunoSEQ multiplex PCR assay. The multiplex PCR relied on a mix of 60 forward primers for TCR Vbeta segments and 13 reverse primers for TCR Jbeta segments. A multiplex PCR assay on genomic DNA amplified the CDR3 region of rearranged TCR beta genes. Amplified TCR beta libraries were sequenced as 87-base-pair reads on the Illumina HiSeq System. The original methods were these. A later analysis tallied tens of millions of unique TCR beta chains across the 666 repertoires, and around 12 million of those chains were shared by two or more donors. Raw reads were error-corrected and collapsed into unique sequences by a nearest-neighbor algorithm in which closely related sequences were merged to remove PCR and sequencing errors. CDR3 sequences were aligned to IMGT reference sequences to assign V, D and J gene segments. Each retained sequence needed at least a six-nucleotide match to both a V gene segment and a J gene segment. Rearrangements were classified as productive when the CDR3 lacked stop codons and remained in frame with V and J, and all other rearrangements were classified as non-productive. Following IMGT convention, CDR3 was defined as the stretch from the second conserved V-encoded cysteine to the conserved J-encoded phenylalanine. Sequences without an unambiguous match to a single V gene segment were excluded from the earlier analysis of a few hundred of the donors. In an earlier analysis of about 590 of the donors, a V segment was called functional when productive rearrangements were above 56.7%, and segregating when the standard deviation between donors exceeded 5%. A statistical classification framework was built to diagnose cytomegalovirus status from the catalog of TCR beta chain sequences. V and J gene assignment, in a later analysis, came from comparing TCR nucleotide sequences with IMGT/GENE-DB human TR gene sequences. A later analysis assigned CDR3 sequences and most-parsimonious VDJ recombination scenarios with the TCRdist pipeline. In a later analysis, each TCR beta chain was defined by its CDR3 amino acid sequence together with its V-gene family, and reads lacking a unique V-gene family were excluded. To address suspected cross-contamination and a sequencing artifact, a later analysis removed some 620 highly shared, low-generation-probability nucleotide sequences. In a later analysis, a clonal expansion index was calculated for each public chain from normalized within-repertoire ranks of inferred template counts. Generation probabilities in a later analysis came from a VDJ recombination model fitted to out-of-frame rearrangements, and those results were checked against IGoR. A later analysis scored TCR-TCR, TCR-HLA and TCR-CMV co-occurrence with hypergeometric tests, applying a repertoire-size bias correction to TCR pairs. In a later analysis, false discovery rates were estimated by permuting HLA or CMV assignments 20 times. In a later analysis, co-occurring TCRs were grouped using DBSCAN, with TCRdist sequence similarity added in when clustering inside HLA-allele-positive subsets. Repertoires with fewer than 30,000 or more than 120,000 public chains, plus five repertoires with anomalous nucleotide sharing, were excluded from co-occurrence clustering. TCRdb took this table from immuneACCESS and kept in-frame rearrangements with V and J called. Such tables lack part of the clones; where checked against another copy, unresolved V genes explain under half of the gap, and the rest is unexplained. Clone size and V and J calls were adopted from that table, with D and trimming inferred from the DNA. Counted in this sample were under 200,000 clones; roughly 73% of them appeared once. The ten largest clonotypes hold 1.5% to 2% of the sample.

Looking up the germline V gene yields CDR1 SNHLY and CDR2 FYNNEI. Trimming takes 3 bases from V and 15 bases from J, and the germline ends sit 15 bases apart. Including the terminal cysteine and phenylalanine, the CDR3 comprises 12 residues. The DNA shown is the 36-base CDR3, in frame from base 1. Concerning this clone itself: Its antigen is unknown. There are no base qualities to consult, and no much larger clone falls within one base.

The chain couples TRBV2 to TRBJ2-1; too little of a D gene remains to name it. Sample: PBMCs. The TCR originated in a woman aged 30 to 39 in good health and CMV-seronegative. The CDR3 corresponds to CASSDFKAPRFF. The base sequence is TGTGCCAGCAGTGACTTTAAAGCCCCCCGGTTCTTC.